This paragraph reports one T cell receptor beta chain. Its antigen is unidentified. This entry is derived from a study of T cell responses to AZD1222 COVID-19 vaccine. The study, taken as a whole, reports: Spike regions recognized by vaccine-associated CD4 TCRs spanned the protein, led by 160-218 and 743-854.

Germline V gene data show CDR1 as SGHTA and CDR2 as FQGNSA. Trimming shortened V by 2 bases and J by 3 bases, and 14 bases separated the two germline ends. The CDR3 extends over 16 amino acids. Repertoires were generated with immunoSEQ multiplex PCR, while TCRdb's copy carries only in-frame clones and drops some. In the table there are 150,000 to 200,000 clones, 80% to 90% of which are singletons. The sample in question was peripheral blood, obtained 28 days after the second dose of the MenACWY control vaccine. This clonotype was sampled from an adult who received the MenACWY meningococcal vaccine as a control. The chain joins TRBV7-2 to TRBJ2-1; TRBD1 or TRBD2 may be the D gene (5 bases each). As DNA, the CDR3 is TGTGCCAGCAGCTTATTGGGGGTGTCGAGCTACAATGAGCAGTTCTTC. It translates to CASSLLGVSSYNEQFF.